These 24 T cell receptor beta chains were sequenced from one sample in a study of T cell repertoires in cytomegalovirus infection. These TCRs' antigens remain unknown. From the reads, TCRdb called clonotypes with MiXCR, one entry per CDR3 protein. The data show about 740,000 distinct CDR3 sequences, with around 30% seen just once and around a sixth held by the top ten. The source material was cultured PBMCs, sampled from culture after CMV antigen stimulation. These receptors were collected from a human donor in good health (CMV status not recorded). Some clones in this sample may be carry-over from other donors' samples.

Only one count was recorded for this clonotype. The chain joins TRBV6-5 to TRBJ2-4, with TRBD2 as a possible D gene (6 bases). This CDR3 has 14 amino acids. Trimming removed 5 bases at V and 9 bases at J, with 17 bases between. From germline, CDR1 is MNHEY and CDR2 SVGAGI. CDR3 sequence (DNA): TGTGCCAGCAGTCCAACACCGGGACTCCCCATTCAGTACTTC. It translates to CASSPTPGLPIQYF.

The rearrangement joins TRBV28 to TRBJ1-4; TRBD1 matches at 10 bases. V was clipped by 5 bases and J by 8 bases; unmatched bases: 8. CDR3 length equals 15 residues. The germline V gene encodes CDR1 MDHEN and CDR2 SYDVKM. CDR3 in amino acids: CASSPGDRGREKLFF. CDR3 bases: TGTGCCAGCAGTCCCGGGGACAGGGGTCGGGAAAAACTGTTTTTT.

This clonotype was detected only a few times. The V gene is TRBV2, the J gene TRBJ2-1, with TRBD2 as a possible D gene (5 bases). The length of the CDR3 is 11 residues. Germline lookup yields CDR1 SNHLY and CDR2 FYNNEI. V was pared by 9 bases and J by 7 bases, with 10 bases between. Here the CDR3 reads CARASGNEQFF. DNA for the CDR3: TGTGCCAGGGCGTCGGGGAATGAGCAGTTCTTC.

The CDR3 bases are TGTGCCAGCAGCGGACTCGAGAGGAAGGAGACCCAGTACTTC. Its translation: CASSGLERKETQYF. The V gene is TRBV7-3, the J gene TRBJ2-5; D possibly corresponds to TRBD2 (5 bases). Germline V lookup: CDR1 SGHTA, CDR2 FQGTGA. CDR3 size: 14 residues. V was shortened by 5 bases and J by 5 bases, with 15 bases between the two germline ends.

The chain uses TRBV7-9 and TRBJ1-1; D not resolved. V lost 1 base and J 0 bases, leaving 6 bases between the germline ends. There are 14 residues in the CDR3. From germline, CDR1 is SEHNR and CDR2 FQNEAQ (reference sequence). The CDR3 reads CASSLGYMNTEAFF. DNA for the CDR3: TGTGCCAGCAGCTTAGGGTACATGAACACTGAAGCTTTCTTT.

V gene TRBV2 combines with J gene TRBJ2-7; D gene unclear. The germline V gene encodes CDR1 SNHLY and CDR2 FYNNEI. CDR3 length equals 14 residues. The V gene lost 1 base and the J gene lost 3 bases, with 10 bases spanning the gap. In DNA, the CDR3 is TGTGCCAGCAGTGAAGTCGCCGTCAGCTACGAGCAGTACTTC. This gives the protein CASSEVAVSYEQYF.

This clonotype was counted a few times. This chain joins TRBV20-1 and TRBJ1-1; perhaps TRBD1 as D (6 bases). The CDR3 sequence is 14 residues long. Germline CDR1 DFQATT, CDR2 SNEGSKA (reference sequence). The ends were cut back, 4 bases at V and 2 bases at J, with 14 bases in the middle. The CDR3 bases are TGCAGTGCTATATTTACGGGACATAACACTGAAGCTTTCTTT. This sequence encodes CSAIFTGHNTEAFF.

The CDR3, as DNA: TGTGCCAGTAGTATGCGGGGAAGGGGAGTAACCGATGAGCAGTTCTTC. This codes for CASSMRGRGVTDEQFF. This rearrangement joins TRBV19 to TRBJ2-1; D might be TRBD2 (6 bases). Looked up from germline, CDR1 is LNHDA and CDR2 is SQIVND (reference sequence). This CDR3 contains 16 residues. Trimming stripped 3 bases from V and 8 bases from J, with 20 bases between.

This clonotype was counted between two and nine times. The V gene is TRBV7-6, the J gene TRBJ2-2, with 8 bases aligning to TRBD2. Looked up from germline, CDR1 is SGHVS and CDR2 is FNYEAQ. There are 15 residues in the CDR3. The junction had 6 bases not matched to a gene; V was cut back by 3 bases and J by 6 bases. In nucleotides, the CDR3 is TGTGCCAGCAGCTTTTCCGGGGGGGCTTCCGGGGAGCTGTTTTTT. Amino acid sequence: CASSFSGGASGELFF.

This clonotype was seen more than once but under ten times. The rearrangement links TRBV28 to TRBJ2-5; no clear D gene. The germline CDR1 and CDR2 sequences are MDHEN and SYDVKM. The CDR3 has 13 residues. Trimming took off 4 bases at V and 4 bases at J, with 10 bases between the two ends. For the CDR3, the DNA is TGTGCCAGCAGTTACCCCCCCTCAGAGACCCAGTACTTC. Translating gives CASSYPPSETQYF.

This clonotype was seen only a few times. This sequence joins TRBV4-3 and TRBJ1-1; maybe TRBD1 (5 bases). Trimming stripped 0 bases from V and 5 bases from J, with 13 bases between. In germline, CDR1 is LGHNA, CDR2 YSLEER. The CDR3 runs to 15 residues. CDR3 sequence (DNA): TGCGCCAGCAGCCAAGATCGGGGGGGTTGGACTGAAGCTTTCTTT. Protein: CASSQDRGGWTEAFF.

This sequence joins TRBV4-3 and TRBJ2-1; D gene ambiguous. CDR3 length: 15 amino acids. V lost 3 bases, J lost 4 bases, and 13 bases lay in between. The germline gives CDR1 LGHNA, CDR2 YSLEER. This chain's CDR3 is CASSQIAQVYNEQFF. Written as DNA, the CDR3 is TGCGCCAGCAGCCAGATTGCGCAGGTATACAATGAGCAGTTCTTC.

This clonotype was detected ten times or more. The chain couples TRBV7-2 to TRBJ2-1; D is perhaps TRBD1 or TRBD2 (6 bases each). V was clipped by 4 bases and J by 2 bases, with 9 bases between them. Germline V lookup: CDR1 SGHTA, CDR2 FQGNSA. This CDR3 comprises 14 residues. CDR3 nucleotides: TGTGCCAGCAGCTGGGGGGCCGCCTACAATGAGCAGTTCTTC. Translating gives CASSWGAAYNEQFF.

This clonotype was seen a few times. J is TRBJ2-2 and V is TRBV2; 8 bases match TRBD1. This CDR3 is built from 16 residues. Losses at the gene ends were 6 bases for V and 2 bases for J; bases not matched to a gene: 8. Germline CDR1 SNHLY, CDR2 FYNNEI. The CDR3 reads CASSKGGQANTGELFF. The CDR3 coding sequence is TGTGCCAGCAGCAAAGGGGGACAGGCCAACACCGGGGAGCTGTTTTTT.

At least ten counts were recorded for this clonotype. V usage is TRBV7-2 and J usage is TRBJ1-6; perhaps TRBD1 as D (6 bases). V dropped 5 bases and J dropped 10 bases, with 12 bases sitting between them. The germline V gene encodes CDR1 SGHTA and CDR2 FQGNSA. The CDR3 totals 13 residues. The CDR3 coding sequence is TGTGCCAGCAGCCTCAAGGGGGGATCACCCCTCCACTTT. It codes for CASSLKGGSPLHF.

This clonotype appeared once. CDR3 DNA: TGTGCCATCAGTGAGGGACTAGCGGGAAAATCTAGCACAGATACGCAGTATTTT. Translation gives CAISEGLAGKSSTDTQYF. The genes are TRBV10-3 and TRBJ2-3, with 12 bases identical to TRBD2. V dropped 2 bases and J dropped 0; count of bases not matched to a gene: 6. The germline V gene encodes CDR1 ENHRY and CDR2 SYGVKD. The CDR3 is made up of 18 amino acids.

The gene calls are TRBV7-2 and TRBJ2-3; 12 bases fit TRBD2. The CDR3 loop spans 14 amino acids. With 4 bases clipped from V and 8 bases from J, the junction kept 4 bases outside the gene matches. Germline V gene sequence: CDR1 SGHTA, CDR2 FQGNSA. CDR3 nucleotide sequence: TGTGCCAGCAGCTCTAGCGGGGGGGTGGTTACGCAGTATTTT. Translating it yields CASSSSGGVVTQYF.

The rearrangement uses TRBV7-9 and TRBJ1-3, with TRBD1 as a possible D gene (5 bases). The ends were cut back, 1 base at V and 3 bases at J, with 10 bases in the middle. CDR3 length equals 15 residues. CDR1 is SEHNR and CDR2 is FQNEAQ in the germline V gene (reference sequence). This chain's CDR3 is CASSLETGDGNTIYF. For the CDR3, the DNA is TGTGCCAGCAGCTTAGAAACAGGAGATGGAAACACCATATATTTT.

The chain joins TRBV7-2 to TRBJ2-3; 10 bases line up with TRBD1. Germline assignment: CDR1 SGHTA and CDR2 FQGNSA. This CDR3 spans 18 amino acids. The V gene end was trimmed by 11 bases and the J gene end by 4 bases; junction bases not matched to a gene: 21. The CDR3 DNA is TGTGCCTCCCATGCTTGGGACAGGGGTCCGGAGGGGCCAGATACGCAGTATTTT. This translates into CASHAWDRGPEGPDTQYF.

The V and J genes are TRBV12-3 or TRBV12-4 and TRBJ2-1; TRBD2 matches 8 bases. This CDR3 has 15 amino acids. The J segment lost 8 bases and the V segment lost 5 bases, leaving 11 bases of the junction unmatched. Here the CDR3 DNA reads TGTGCCAGCAGTGCCCGGGGGGGGGGGTTCTATGAGCAGTTCTTC. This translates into CASSARGGGFYEQFF.

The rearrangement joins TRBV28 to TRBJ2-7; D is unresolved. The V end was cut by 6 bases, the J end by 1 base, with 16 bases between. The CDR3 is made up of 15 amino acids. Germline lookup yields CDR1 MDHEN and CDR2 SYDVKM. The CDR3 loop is CASSLPEPISYEQYF. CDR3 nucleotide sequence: TGTGCCAGCAGCCTCCCGGAGCCGATATCCTACGAGCAGTACTTC.

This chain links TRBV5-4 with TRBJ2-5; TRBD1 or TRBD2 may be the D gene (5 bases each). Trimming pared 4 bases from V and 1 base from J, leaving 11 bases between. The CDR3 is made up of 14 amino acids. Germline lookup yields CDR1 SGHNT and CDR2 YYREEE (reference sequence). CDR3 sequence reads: CASSRDGGQETQYF. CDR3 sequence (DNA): TGTGCCAGCAGCCGGGACGGCGGCCAAGAGACCCAGTACTTC.

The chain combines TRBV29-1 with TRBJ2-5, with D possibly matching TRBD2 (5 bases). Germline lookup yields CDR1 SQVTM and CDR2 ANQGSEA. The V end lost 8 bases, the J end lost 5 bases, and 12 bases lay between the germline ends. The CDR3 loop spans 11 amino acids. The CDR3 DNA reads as TGCAGCTTCCCGGGCGGGGAGACCCAGTACTTC. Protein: CSFPGGETQYF. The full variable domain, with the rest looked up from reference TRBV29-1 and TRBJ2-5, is SAVISQKPSRDICQRGTSLTIQCQVDSQVTMMFWYRQQPGQSLTLIATANQGSEATYESGFVIDKFPISRPNLTFSTLTVSNMSPEDSSIYLCSFPGGETQYFGPGTRLLVL.

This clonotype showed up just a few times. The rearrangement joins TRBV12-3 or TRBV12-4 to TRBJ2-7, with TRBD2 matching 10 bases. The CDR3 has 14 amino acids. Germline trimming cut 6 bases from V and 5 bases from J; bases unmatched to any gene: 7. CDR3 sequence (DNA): TGTGCCAGCAGCCAAGCGGGAGGGCCCCACGAGCAGTACTTC. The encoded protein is CASSQAGGPHEQYF.